This T cell receptor beta chain was recovered during a study of somatic mutations in cytotoxic T cells in rheumatoid arthritis (dated by TCRdb to about 2017). Background for the entire study: Sorted V beta1+ cells also underwent TCRB sequencing, and some V beta antibody-stained T-cell populations were flow-sorted at nearly 100% purity on a FACSAria II or Sony SH800. To characterize clonality, the study used TCRB deep sequencing while asking whether somatic mutations are carried by expanded CD8+ T-cell clones in newly diagnosed, untreated rheumatoid arthritis. A total of around 60 rheumatoid arthritis patients and 15 to 25 healthy controls underwent TCRB deep sequencing. Patient and control groups had essentially identical median ages.

Sequencing of TCRB CDR3 was done on genomic DNA with the immunoSEQ assay. From the authors' description of their analysis: Nothing other than productive TCRB rearrangements was included in the analyses. Defining a clone by its unique TCRB CDR3 sequence, the study calculated clonality as a productive clonality index derived from Shannon entropy. Repertoire overlap between two samples was calculated from the template counts of each clone relative to total templates per sample. V-gene usage measured by flow cytometry correlated with TCRB sequencing V-gene usage, with a Spearman r of about 0.61. The immuneACCESS repertoire file appears here via TCRdb, limited to in-frame rearrangements. These files lack a portion of the clones; in checked studies, under half of the deficit traces to unresolved V genes, and the cause of the others is not known. V, J and clone size are taken as reported in that table, and D and trimming were inferred from the DNA itself. This sample lists roughly 18,000 clones; around 67% were detected once. The ten largest clones represent around a fifth of the sample.

Results and caveats for the whole study, not just this receptor: There was no significant difference in CD8+ T-cell clonality between rheumatoid arthritis patients and age-matched healthy controls. The antigen targets of the expanded CD8+ clones were unknown, and absence from virus-specific databases did not rule out viral specificity. CD8+ clonality increased with age in patients (Spearman r ≈ 0.46) but not in healthy controls. Several identical CD8+ TCRB sequences were found in both blood and synovial fluid, and in about an eighth of the roughly 65 patients the largest CD8+ clone exceeded 20% of CD8+ cells.

On this clone: Its cognate antigen has yet to be identified. No base quality values were provided; no much bigger clone lies one nucleotide off.

Buffy coats from 20 blood donors served as healthy controls, a group that was over 45% female with a median age of approximately 60 years (range roughly 21-70). CD4+ and CD8+ cells were isolated by positive magnetic bead selection on an AutoMACS, and purity was checked by flow cytometry. Isolation of peripheral blood mononuclear cells was done through Ficoll-Paque PLUS density gradient separation. Using Nucleospin Tissue or Tissue XS kits, DNA was extracted from CD4-enriched, CD8-enriched or PBMC samples, with quantification by a Qubit 2.0 fluorometer. The receptor's source is an older woman in good health. Specimen: CD8+ T cells sorted from blood.

The CDR3 reads CASSYGGRFADTQYF. The sequenced DNA: TGTGCCAGCAGTTACGGGGGACGCTTTGCAGATACGCAGTATTTT. The chain is encoded by TRBV6-5 joined to TRBJ2-3; the D segment might be TRBD1 or TRBD2, since each matches 5 bases. The CDR3 spans 15 residues, from the cysteine through the phenylalanine. Here the CDR3 DNA is all that survives: 45 bases in frame from base 1. V loses 2 bases, J loses 4 bases, and the germline ends lie 13 bases apart. Sequences MNHEY (CDR1) and SVGAGI (CDR2) are obtained from the germline V gene.